This T cell receptor (beta chain) was identified during a study of blood T cell repertoires in COVID-19. Germline CDR1 MGHDK, CDR2 SYGVNS. This CDR3 has 15 residues. The V gene end was trimmed by 4 bases and the J gene end by 1 base; junction bases not matched to a gene: 4. Generated by immunoSEQ multiplex PCR, the TCRdb table keeps only in-frame clones and is missing some. The sample lists 250,000 to 350,000 clones, roughly 89% seen once, with around 0.88% in the top ten. This clonotype was obtained from a man aged 25-40 years with acute or convalescent COVID-19. The sequencing sample was made of peripheral blood. The chain recombines TRBV25-1 with TRBJ1-1, with 9 nucleotides matching TRBD1. The CDR3 spells CASSAHRGRNTEAFF. As DNA, the CDR3 is TGTGCCAGCAGTGCGCACAGGGGGCGGAACACTGAAGCTTTCTTT.